A selection of T cell receptor beta chains follows, all from one sample in a study of CD8 T cells in Susac syndrome. TCRdb passed the immunoSEQ multiplex PCR reads through MiXCR, listing each CDR3 protein once. This sample has a few hundred thousand distinct CDR3 sequences, with 92% found just once. What was sequenced was CD8+ T cells from PBMCs. The receptors derive from a human donor with multiple sclerosis. CDR3s include the opening cysteine and the closing phenylalanine or tryptophan. A D gene is named only where the DNA matches it firmly. Rows give clone size only sometimes, using once, few, many, or a class for an expanded clone.

j_gene | d_gene | v_gene | abundance | CDR3nt | CDR3aa
TRBJ1-1 | - | TRBV12-3/TRBV12-4 | once | TGTGCCAGCACCAGGGGACCTACTTTCTTT | CASTRGPTFF
TRBJ1-5 | - | TRBV7-2 | once | TGTGCCAGCAGCTTAGTTGGAGGGGAGCCCCAGCATTTT | CASSLVGGEPQHF
TRBJ2-3 | - | TRBV7-8 | - | TGTGCCAGCAGCAACGACCCCAGGGCAGATACGCAGTATTTT | CASSNDPRADTQYF
TRBJ2-1 | - | TRBV4-1 | - | TGCGCCAGCAGCTCCCTACCAGCGCCAGGGGAGCAGTTCTTC | CASSSLPAPGEQFF
TRBJ2-2 | - | TRBV5-1 | - | TGCGCCAGCAGCTTAGGGGGTCCCGTAATTGGGGAGCTGTTTTTT | CASSLGGPVIGELFF
TRBJ2-1 | TRBD2 | TRBV5-1 | - | TGCGCCAGCAGCTTGGATATAGCGGGGGTCACCTACAATGAGCAGTTCTTC | CASSLDIAGVTYNEQFF
TRBJ2-6 | - | TRBV29-1 | - | TGCAGCGTTGAAGATCTCGCAGGGGACTCTGGGGCCAACGTCCTGACTTTC | CSVEDLAGDSGANVLTF
TRBJ1-1 | - | TRBV5-6 | - | TGTGCCAGCAGCTTGGATGGGGGACTTAACACTGAAGCTTTCTTT | CASSLDGGLNTEAFF
TRBJ1-2 | TRBD1 | TRBV6-5 | once | TGTGCCAGCAGTTACTCACTCTGGACAGGGGGCGCGAATGGCTACACCTTC | CASSYSLWTGGANGYTF
TRBJ1-2 | - | TRBV3-1 | - | TGTGCCAGCAGTGCCTACAGGGACCTCTATGGCTACACCTTC | CASSAYRDLYGYTF
TRBJ1-2 | TRBD1 | TRBV12-3/TRBV12-4 | - | TGTGCCAGCAGATTAAACCGGGACAGGGACAATGGCTACACCTTC | CASRLNRDRDNGYTF
TRBJ1-2 | - | TRBV19 | - | TGTGCCAGTGAAGGAAAGCCTGGCTACACCTTC | CASEGKPGYTF
TRBJ2-7 | - | TRBV4-3 | - | TGCGCCAGCAGCCAAGATGATCAGGGGCCCGGGCTACTGTACTTC | CASSQDDQGPGLLYF
TRBJ2-7 | TRBD2 | TRBV5-4 | - | TGTGCCAGCAGCTTGGTCGGTAGCGGGAGCAGTTTGTACGAGCAGTACTTC | CASSLVGSGSSLYEQYF
TRBJ2-7 | - | TRBV4-2 | - | TGTGCCAGCAGCCCTTGGGGGCCGTCCTCCGAGCAGTACTTC | CASSPWGPSSEQYF
TRBJ1-5 | - | TRBV12-3/TRBV12-4 | - | TGTGCCAGCAGTCGAACGGGGAATCAGCCCCAGCATTTT | CASSRTGNQPQHF
TRBJ2-1 | - | TRBV6-7 | - | TGTGCCAGCAGTTACTCAAAACAGGGCCGCAATGAGCAGTTCTTC | CASSYSKQGRNEQFF
TRBJ2-1 | TRBD1 | TRBV12-3/TRBV12-4 | - | TGTGCCAGCAAACAGGACAGGGGACTCTACAATGAGCAGTTCTTC | CASKQDRGLYNEQFF
TRBJ1-5 | - | TRBV21-1 | - | TGTGCCAGCAGGAGGACAGGGGAGAGCGTGCATCAGCCCCAGCATTTT | CASRRTGESVHQPQHF
TRBJ2-1 | - | TRBV19 | - | TGTGCCAGTAGTACGGACGAGGGCTTTTACAATGAGCAGTTCTTC | CASSTDEGFYNEQFF
TRBJ2-7 | - | TRBV5-6 | - | TGTGCCAGCAGCTTGGTCCGCGGGGCTTCCTACGAGCAGTACTTC | CASSLVRGASYEQYF
TRBJ2-3 | TRBD2 | TRBV19 | - | TGTGCCAGTACCGAGACTAGCGGAACTTCTAGCACAGATACGCAGTATTTT | CASTETSGTSSTDTQYF
TRBJ2-7 | - | TRBV4-1 | - | TGCGCCAGCAGCCAAGACTCCGAGCAGTACTTC | CASSQDSEQYF
TRBJ1-4 | - | TRBV5-1 | - | TGCGCCAGCAGCTTGGACTTGACGAAACTGTTTTTT | CASSLDLTKLFF
TRBJ1-1 | TRBD1 | TRBV30 | - | TGTGCCTGGAGTGTACTCATCCGGGACGGGACAGGTCGGACGGCTTTCTTT | CAWSVLIRDGTGRTAFF
TRBJ2-5 | - | TRBV6-5 | once | TGTGCCAGCAGGACCGGGGAGACCCAGTACTTC | CASRTGETQYF
TRBJ2-1 | - | TRBV30 | - | TGTGCCTGGAGTCCTAGCGACCACTCCTACAATGAGCAGTTCTTC | CAWSPSDHSYNEQFF
TRBJ2-1 | - | TRBV29-1 | - | TGCAGCATCTGGAGGGGGAGGGCCGACAATGAGCAGTTCTTC | CSIWRGRADNEQFF
TRBJ2-5 | TRBD1 | TRBV6-6 | - | TGTGCCAGCAGTTACCTAGGACAGGGGGGAGAGACCCAGTACTTC | CASSYLGQGGETQYF
TRBJ2-2 | - | TRBV12-3/TRBV12-4 | - | TGTGCCAGCAGCTCAGCAAAGGCCCCCGGGGAGCTGTTTTTT | CASSSAKAPGELFF
TRBJ2-2 | - | TRBV7-9 | - | TGTGCCAGCAGCTGGTCTACCGGGGAGCTGTTTTTT | CASSWSTGELFF
TRBJ2-3 | TRBD2 | TRBV20-1 | - | TGCAGTGCGAGCGAACTAGCGACGGCTACGCAGTATTTT | CSASELATATQYF
TRBJ1-1 | - | TRBV19 | - | TGTGCCAGTAGTATCGTTACGAACACTGAAGCTTTCTTT | CASSIVTNTEAFF
TRBJ1-2 | - | TRBV5-6 | - | TGTGCCAGCAGCTTGACGGAAACTAACTATGGCTACACCTTC | CASSLTETNYGYTF
TRBJ2-7 | - | TRBV6-5 | - | TGTGCCAGCAGTTTGAACAGCCCGGGGCCGACCTACGAGCAGTACTTC | CASSLNSPGPTYEQYF
TRBJ1-2 | - | TRBV20-1 | - | TGCAGTGTCAACCCTCCGGGCTATGGCTACACCTTC | CSVNPPGYGYTF
TRBJ2-3 | - | TRBV7-8 | - | TGTGCCAGCAGCCCGGGATGGACGAACACAGATACGCAGTATTTT | CASSPGWTNTDTQYF
TRBJ2-7 | - | TRBV15 | - | TGTGCCACCAGCAGAGATGGAGGGAGCTCCTACGAGCAGTACTTC | CATSRDGGSSYEQYF
TRBJ1-1 | - | TRBV13 | - | TGTGCCAGCACCCTAAGGGGGGGGAACACTGAAGCTTTCTTT | CASTLRGGNTEAFF
TRBJ2-2 | - | TRBV6-5 | - | TGTGCCAGCAGCCTGATCCCGAACACCGGGGAGCTGTTTTTT | CASSLIPNTGELFF
TRBJ1-4 | - | TRBV12-3/TRBV12-4 | - | TGTGCCAGCAGACTTGGACCCGGGCACCATTCAAAACTGTTTTTT | CASRLGPGHHSKLFF
TRBJ2-1 | - | TRBV5-1 | - | TGCGCCAGCAGCTTGTTTGGGGGGACCAGCTCCTACAATGAGCAGTTCTTC | CASSLFGGTSSYNEQFF
TRBJ2-6 | - | TRBV7-9 | - | TGTGCCAGCAGCAGACAGATGATCTCTGGGGCCAACGTCCTGACTTTC | CASSRQMISGANVLTF
TRBJ2-1 | - | TRBV5-6 | - | TGTGCCAGCAGCCTCCAGGGAATTGAGCAGTTCTTC | CASSLQGIEQFF
TRBJ2-3 | TRBD1 | TRBV6-5 | - | TGTGCCAGCAGTAGAAGAACAGGGGGCTATACGCAGTATTTT | CASSRRTGGYTQYF
TRBJ2-5 | - | TRBV14 | - | TGTGCCAGCAGCCAAGGTGTTGAGGTGTACTTC | CASSQGVEVYF
TRBJ2-1 | - | TRBV3-1 | - | TGTGCCAGCAGCCCGGGGGTTGAGCAGTTCTTC | CASSPGVEQFF
TRBJ2-1 | - | TRBV7-9 | - | TGTACCTCAGATTCCACCGATGAGCAGTTCTTC | CTSDSTDEQFF
TRBJ1-4 | - | TRBV12-3/TRBV12-4 | - | TGTGCCAGCAGTTGGGGAAATGAAAAACTGTTTTTT | CASSWGNEKLFF
TRBJ2-7 | TRBD1 | TRBV15 | - | TGTGCCACCAGCACAAGGGACAGCTCCTACGAGCAGTACTTC | CATSTRDSSYEQYF
TRBJ1-3 | - | TRBV12-3/TRBV12-4 | - | TGTGCCAGCACCCCCCCCTCTGGAAACACCATATATTTT | CASTPPSGNTIYF
TRBJ1-2 | TRBD1 | TRBV12-3/TRBV12-4 | once | TGTGCCAGCAGTCTGACAGGGACTAACTATGGCTACACCTTC | CASSLTGTNYGYTF
TRBJ2-1 | TRBD2 | TRBV20-1 | - | TGCAGTGCTAGGAGAAGCGGGAGGAATGAGCAGTTCTTC | CSARRSGRNEQFF